This is a list of T cell receptor beta chains from one sample in a study of T cells in narcolepsy. Sequenced by immunoSEQ multiplex PCR; TCRdb stores in-frame clones only, minus some. In the table there are about 41,000 clones, 88% of which are singletons. The sample taken for sequencing was CD45RA- memory CD4+ T cells from PBMCs. These receptors originate from a human donor with narcolepsy. Both conserved end residues are part of each CDR3. The D gene is left open where the match is weak. Clone size is given for some rows only: seen once, a few or many times, or a class if the clone is expanded.

TRBV5-4	NA	NA	TRBJ2-7	CASSPGTSTSYEQYF	TGTGCCAGCAGTCCCGGCACTAGCACCTCCTACGAGCAGTACTTC
TRBV5-6	TRBD2	NA	TRBJ2-1	CASSLLVGTNAYNEQFF	TGTGCCAGCAGCCTGCTAGTAGGGACTAATGCCTACAATGAGCAGTTCTTC
TRBV18	TRBD1	NA	TRBJ1-5	CASSPVQGANQPQHF	TGTGCCAGCTCACCGGTACAGGGGGCGAATCAGCCCCAGCATTTT
TRBV2	NA	NA	TRBJ2-5	CASRQGLGETQYF	TGTGCCAGCAGGCAGGGCCTCGGGGAGACCCAGTACTTC
TRBV5-3	TRBD1	NA	TRBJ2-2	CARSLGGGTNTGELFF	TGTGCCAGAAGCTTAGGGGGCGGAACGAACACCGGGGAGCTGTTTTTT
TRBV7-9	TRBD1	NA	TRBJ1-1	CASSLTGGKTEAFF	TGTGCCAGCAGCTTAACAGGGGGGAAGACTGAAGCTTTCTTT
TRBV6-6	TRBD1	NA	TRBJ1-2	CASSYRDSNYGYTF	TGTGCCAGCAGTTACCGGGACAGTAACTATGGCTACACCTTC
TRBV29-1	TRBD1	NA	TRBJ1-1	CSGDRGTEAFF	TGCAGCGGGGACAGGGGAACTGAAGCTTTCTTT
TRBV9	TRBD2	NA	TRBJ2-2	CASSVVASGSAGELFF	TGTGCCAGCAGCGTAGTGGCTAGCGGGAGTGCCGGGGAGCTGTTTTTT
TRBV6-6	TRBD1	NA	TRBJ1-5	CASTQGGVRQPQHF	TGTGCCAGCACCCAGGGGGGGGTTCGACAGCCCCAGCATTTT
TRBV7-2	TRBD2	NA	TRBJ2-3	CASSNVPGGARDTQYF	TGTGCCAGCAGCAACGTTCCGGGAGGGGCCAGGGATACGCAGTATTTT
TRBV7-9	TRBD1	few	TRBJ1-2	CASSITGGSDYGYTF	TGTGCCAGCAGCATCACAGGGGGCTCAGACTATGGCTACACCTTC
TRBV19	TRBD1	NA	TRBJ1-3	CASRGQATTSGNTIYF	TGTGCCAGTAGGGGACAGGCGACTACCTCTGGAAACACCATATATTTT
TRBV28	TRBD1	NA	TRBJ1-1	CASSLGQGITEAFF	TGTGCCAGCAGTTTGGGACAGGGAATTACTGAAGCTTTCTTT
TRBV12-5	NA	NA	TRBJ1-2	CASGPGTTNYGYTF	TGTGCTAGTGGTCCGGGCACCACTAACTATGGCTACACCTTC
TRBV19	NA	once	TRBJ2-1	CASSPLRARSPYNEQFF	TGTGCCAGTAGTCCCTTGCGGGCCCGCTCCCCCTACAATGAGCAGTTCTTC
TRBV5-1	NA	once	TRBJ1-2	CASSYGQNGYTF	TGCGCCAGCAGCTACGGACAGAATGGCTACACCTTC
TRBV6-1	TRBD1	NA	TRBJ1-6	CASSEPGQLHSNSPLHF	TGTGCCAGCAGTGAACCGGGACAGCTTCATTCTAATTCACCCCTCCACTTT
TRBV7-8	NA	NA	TRBJ1-2	CASSFAPGQGIYTF	TGTGCCAGCAGCTTTGCACCGGGGCAGGGGATCTACACCTTC
TRBV6-1	TRBD1	NA	TRBJ2-2	CASSEVGRGFPGELFF	TGTGCCAGCAGTGAAGTGGGCAGGGGGTTTCCCGGGGAGCTGTTTTTT
TRBV4-2	NA	NA	TRBJ1-2	CASSQMSGRVYGYTF	TGTGCCAGCAGCCAAATGTCAGGGAGGGTCTATGGCTACACCTTC
TRBV27	NA	NA	TRBJ2-2	CASSFILAGAGGTGELFF	TGTGCCAGCAGTTTCATCTTAGCCGGAGCTGGTGGAACCGGGGAGCTGTTTTTT
TRBV28	TRBD1	NA	TRBJ2-2	CASSFFGTVGTGELFF	TGTGCCAGCAGTTTTTTCGGGACAGTAGGGACCGGGGAGCTGTTTTTT
TRBV18	NA	NA	TRBJ1-5	CASSPTTNQPQHF	TGTGCCAGCTCACCTACGACCAATCAGCCCCAGCATTTT
TRBV6-5	NA	NA	TRBJ1-1	CASIRGNTEAFF	TGTGCCAGCATTAGGGGGAACACTGAAGCTTTCTTT
TRBV2	NA	NA	TRBJ1-6	CASSELGTVNSPLHF	TGTGCCAGCAGTGAATTGGGGACGGTTAATTCACCCCTCCACTTT
TRBV5-5	TRBD1	few	TRBJ1-2	CASSPGTGLNYGYTF	TGTGCCAGCAGCCCAGGGACAGGGCTTAACTATGGCTACACCTTC
TRBV6-5	TRBD2	NA	TRBJ2-5	CASSSQRGWETQYF	TGTGCCAGCAGTTCACAGCGGGGGTGGGAGACCCAGTACTTC
TRBV5-1	TRBD1	NA	TRBJ1-4	CASSFTGGGHEKLFF	TGCGCCAGCAGCTTTACAGGGGGCGGTCATGAAAAACTGTTTTTT
TRBV21-1	NA	NA	TRBJ1-1	CASSHIMNGQGPRGTEAFF	TGTGCCAGCAGCCACATCATGAACGGACAGGGGCCTCGAGGCACTGAAGCTTTCTTT
TRBV4-1	TRBD2	NA	TRBJ2-1	CASSQNQLAGGSSYNEQFF	TGCGCCAGCAGCCAGAATCAGCTAGCGGGAGGCAGCTCCTACAATGAGCAGTTCTTC
TRBV4-3	NA	NA	TRBJ2-2	CASSQDPAGELFF	TGCGCCAGCAGCCAAGATCCCGCCGGGGAGCTGTTTTTT
TRBV5-4	NA	NA	TRBJ2-2	CASSPTGRATGELFF	TGTGCCAGCAGCCCGACGGGACGGGCCACCGGGGAGCTGTTTTTT
TRBV11-1	TRBD1	NA	TRBJ2-1	CASSLHRGIGYNEQFF	TGTGCCAGCAGCCTCCACAGGGGCATAGGATACAATGAGCAGTTCTTC
TRBV4-2	TRBD1	NA	TRBJ1-5	CASSQGGGANQPQHF	TGTGCCAGCAGCCAAGGAGGGGGCGCCAATCAGCCCCAGCATTTT
TRBV12-5	NA	NA	TRBJ2-7	CASGLVPGGYYEQYF	TGTGCTAGTGGTTTGGTACCTGGGGGGTACTACGAGCAGTACTTC
TRBV7-2	NA	NA	TRBJ2-7	CASSDRVLIGEQYF	TGTGCCAGCAGCGACCGCGTCCTAATCGGGGAGCAGTACTTC
TRBV5-1	TRBD1	NA	TRBJ1-4	CASSLTGQAEKLFF	TGCGCCAGCAGCCTAACGGGACAGGCGGAAAAACTGTTTTTT
TRBV9	NA	once	TRBJ1-5	CASSPTGHSNQPQHF	TGTGCCAGCAGCCCCACGGGGCATAGCAATCAGCCCCAGCATTTT
TRBV19	TRBD1	NA	TRBJ1-4	CASSIGQGAWANEKLFF	TGTGCCAGTAGTATAGGCCAGGGGGCTTGGGCTAATGAAAAACTGTTTTTT
TRBV15	NA	NA	TRBJ2-1	CATSRGRQYNEQFF	TGTGCCACCAGCCGCGGTAGGCAGTACAATGAGCAGTTCTTC
TRBV6-6	TRBD1	NA	TRBJ2-7	CASTGGSEQYF	TGTGCCAGTACAGGGGGCTCCGAGCAGTACTTC
TRBV7-2	TRBD1	NA	TRBJ1-5	CASSPDRGRKPQHF	TGTGCCAGCAGCCCGGACAGGGGGCGTAAGCCCCAGCATTTT
TRBV5-1	NA	NA	TRBJ2-7	CASSFGGGDEQYF	TGCGCCAGCAGCTTCGGAGGGGGCGACGAGCAGTACTTC